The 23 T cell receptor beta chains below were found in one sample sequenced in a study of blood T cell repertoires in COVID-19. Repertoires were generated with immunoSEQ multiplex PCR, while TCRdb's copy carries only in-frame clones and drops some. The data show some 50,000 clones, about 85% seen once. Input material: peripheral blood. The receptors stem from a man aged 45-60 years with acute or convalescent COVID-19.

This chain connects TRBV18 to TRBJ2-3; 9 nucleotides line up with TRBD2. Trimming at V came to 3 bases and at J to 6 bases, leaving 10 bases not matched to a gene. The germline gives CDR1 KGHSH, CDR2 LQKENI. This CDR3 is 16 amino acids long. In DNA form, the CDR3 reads TGTGCCAGCTCACCGCGGCGGGAGGGACTTGAGGATACGCAGTATTTT. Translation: CASSPRREGLEDTQYF.

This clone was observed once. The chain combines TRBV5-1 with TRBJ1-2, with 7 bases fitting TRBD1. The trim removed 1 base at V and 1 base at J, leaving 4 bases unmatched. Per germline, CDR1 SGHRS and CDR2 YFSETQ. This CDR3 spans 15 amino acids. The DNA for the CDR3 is TGCGCCAGCAGCTTGTACAGGGGCTATAACTATGGCTACACCTTC. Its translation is CASSLYRGYNYGYTF.

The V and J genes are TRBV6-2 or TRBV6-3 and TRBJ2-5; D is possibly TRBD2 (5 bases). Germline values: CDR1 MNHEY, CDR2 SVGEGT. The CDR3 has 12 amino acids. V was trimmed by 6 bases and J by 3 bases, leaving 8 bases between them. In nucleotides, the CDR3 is TGTGCCAGCAGCCGGCGGGAAGAGACCCAGTACTTC. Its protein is CASSRREETQYF.

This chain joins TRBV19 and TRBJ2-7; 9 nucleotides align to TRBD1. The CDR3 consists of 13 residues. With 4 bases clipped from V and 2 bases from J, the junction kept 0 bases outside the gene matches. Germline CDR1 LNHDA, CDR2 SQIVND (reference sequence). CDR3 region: CASSRDRAYEQYF. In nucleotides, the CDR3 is TGTGCCAGTAGTAGGGACAGGGCCTACGAGCAGTACTTC.

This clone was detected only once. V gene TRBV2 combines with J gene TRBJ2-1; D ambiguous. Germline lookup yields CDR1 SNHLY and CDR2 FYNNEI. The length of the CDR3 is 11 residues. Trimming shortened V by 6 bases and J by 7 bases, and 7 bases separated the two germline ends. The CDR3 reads CASRGENEQFF. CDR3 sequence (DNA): TGTGCCAGCAGAGGAGAGAATGAGCAGTTCTTC.

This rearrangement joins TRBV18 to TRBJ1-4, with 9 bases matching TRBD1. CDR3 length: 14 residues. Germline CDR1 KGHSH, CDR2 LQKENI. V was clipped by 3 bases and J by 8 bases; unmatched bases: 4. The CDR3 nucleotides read TGTGCCAGCTCACCCGCGGACAGGGGAGAAAAACTGTTTTTT. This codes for CASSPADRGEKLFF.

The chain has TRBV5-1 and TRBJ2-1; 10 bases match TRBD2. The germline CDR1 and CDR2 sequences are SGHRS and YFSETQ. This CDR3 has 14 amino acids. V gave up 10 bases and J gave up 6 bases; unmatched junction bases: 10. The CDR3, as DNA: TGCGCCGGCTTAATAGCGGGAGGTCCCAATGAGCAGTTCTTC. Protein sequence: CAGLIAGGPNEQFF.

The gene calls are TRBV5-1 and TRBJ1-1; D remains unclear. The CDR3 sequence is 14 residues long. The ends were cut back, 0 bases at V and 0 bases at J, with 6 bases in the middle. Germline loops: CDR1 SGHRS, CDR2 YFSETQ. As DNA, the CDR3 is TGCGCCAGCAGCTTGGCGCACATGAACACTGAAGCTTTCTTT. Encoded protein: CASSLAHMNTEAFF.

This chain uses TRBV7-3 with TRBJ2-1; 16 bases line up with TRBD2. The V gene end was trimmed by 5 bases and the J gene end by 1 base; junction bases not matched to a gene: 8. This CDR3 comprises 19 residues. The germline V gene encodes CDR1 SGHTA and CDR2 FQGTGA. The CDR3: CASSQGLAGGIWSYNEQFF. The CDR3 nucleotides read TGTGCCAGCAGCCAGGGACTAGCGGGGGGGATTTGGTCCTACAATGAGCAGTTCTTC. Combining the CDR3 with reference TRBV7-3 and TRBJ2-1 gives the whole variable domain GAGVSQTPSNKVTEKGKYVELRCDPISGHTALYWYRQSLGQGPEFLIYFQGTGAADDSGLPNDRFFAVRPEGSVSTLKIQRTERGDSAVYLCASSQGLAGGIWSYNEQFFGPGTRLTVL.

CDR3 region: CASSVGGRAYNEQFF. In DNA, the CDR3 is TGTGCCAGCAGTGTCGGCGGGAGGGCCTACAATGAGCAGTTCTTC. The V gene is TRBV2, the J gene TRBJ2-1; 9 bases are shared with TRBD2. CDR1 SNHLY and CDR2 FYNNEI come from the germline V gene. This CDR3 spans 15 amino acids. The J segment lost 2 bases and the V segment lost 4 bases, leaving 3 bases of the junction unmatched.

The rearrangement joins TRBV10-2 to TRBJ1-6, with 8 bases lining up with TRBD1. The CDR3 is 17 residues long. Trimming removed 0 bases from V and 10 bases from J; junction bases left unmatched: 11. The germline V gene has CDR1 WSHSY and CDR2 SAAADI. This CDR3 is CASSESWHGTGKSPLHF. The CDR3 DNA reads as TGCGCCAGCAGTGAGTCCTGGCATGGGACAGGCAAATCACCCCTCCACTTT.

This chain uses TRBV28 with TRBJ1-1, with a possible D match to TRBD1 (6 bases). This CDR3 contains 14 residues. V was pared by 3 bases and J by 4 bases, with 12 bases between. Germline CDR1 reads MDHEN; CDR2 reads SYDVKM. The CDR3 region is CASSFRGAATEAFF. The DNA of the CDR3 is TGTGCCAGCAGTTTCCGGGGGGCGGCCACTGAAGCTTTCTTT.

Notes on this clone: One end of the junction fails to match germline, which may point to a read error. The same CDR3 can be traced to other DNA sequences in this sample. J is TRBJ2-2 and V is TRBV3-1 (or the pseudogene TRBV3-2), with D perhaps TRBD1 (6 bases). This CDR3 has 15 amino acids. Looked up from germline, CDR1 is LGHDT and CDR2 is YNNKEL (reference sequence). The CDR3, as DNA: TGTGCCAGCAGCCCGTTAAACAGGGACACCGGGGAACTGTTTTTT. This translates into CASSPLNRDTGELFF.

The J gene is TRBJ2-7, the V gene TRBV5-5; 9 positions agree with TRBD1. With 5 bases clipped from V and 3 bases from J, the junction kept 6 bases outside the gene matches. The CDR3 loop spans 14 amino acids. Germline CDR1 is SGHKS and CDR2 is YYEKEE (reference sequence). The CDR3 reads CASRTGQGFYEQYF. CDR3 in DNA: TGTGCCAGCAGGACTGGACAGGGGTTCTACGAGCAGTACTTC.

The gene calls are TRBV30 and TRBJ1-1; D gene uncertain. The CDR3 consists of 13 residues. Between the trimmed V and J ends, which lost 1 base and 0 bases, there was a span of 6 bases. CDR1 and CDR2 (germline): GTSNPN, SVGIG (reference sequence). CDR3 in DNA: TGTGCCTGGAGTGCCAGCGTGAACACTGAAGCTTTCTTT. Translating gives CAWSASVNTEAFF.

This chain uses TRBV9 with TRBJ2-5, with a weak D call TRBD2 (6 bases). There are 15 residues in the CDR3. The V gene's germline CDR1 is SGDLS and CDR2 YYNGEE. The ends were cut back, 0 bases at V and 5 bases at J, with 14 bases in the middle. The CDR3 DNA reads TGTGCCAGCAGCGTAGAGATCTCGGGAGCGGAGACCCAGTACTTC. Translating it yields CASSVEISGAETQYF. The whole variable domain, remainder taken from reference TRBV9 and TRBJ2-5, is DSGVTQTPKHLITATGQRVTLRCSPRSGDLSVYWYQQSLDQGLQFLIQYYNGEERAKGNILERFSAQQFPDLHSELNLSSLELGDSALYFCASSVEISGAETQYFGPGTRLLVL.

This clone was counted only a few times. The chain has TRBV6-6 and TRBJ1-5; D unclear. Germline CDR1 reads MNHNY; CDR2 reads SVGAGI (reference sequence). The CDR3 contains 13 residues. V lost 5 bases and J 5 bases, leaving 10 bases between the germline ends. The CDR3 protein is CASSPDKDQPQHF. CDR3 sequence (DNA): TGTGCCAGCAGTCCCGACAAGGATCAGCCCCAGCATTTT.

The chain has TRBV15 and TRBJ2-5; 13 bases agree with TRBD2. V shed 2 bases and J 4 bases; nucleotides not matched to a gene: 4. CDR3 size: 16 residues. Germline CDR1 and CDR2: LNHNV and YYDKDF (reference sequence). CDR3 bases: TGTGCCACCAGCAGACAGACTAGCGGGGGGTCAGAGACCCAGTACTTC. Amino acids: CATSRQTSGGSETQYF. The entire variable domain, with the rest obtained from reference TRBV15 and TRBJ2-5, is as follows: DAMVIQNPRYQVTQFGKPVTLSCSQTLNHNVMYWYQQKSSQAPKLLFHYYDKDFNNEADTPDNFQSRRPNTSFCFLDIRSPGLGDTAMYLCATSRQTSGGSETQYFGPGTRLLVL.

The CDR3 nucleotides are TGTGCCAGTTCTGCGACGGGGGGACCCACAGATACGCAGTATTTT. This translates into CASSATGGPTDTQYF. This chain joins TRBV6-5 and TRBJ2-3; 7 nucleotides agree with TRBD2. The CDR3 is 15 amino acids. Germline values: CDR1 MNHEY, CDR2 SVGAGI. V lost 9 bases and J lost 2; bases outside the gene matches: 11.

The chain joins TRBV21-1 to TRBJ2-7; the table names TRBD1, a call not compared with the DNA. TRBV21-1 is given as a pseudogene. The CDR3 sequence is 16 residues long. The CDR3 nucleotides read TGTGCCAGCAGCAAAGTCCGGGACAGGGGAAGGTACGAGCAGTACTTC. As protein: CASSKVRDRGRYEQYF.

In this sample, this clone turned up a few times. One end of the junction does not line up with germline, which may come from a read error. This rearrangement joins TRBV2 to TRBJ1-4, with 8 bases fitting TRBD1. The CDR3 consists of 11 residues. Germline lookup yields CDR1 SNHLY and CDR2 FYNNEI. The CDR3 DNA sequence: TGTGCCAGCAGCTTCGATCAGGGGGCCGTTTTT. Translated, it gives CASSFDQGAVF.

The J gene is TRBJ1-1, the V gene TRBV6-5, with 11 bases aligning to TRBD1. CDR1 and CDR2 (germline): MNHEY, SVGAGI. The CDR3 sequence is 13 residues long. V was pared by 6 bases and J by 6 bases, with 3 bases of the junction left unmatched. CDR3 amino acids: CASSQGQGAEAFF. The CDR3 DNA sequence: TGTGCCAGCAGCCAGGGACAGGGGGCTGAAGCTTTCTTT.

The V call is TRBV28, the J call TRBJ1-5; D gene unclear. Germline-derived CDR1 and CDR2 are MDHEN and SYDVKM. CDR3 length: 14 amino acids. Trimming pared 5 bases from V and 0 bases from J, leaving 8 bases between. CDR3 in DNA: TGTGCCAGCAGTCTAGACGGTAGCAATCAGCCCCAGCATTTT. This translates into CASSLDGSNQPQHF.